Listed here are 19 T cell receptor beta chains from one sample, sequenced in a study of blood T cell repertoires in COVID-19. Repertoires were generated with immunoSEQ multiplex PCR, while TCRdb's copy carries only in-frame clones and drops some. The sample has about 280,000 clones, 70% to 90% seen once. Material: peripheral blood. These receptors all stem from a woman in her seventies with acute or convalescent COVID-19.

The chain carries TRBV2 and TRBJ2-7; 13 nucleotides agree with TRBD2. CDR1 is SNHLY and CDR2 is FYNNEI in the germline V gene. Unmatched junction bases numbered 5, after V lost 6 bases and J lost 6 bases. This CDR3 is 14 amino acids long. CDR3 sequence: CASRPLAGGSEQYF. The CDR3 coding sequence is TGTGCCAGCAGGCCACTAGCGGGGGGGAGCGAGCAGTACTTC.

This chain connects TRBV5-1 to TRBJ1-1, with D perhaps TRBD1 (5 bases). The ends were cut back, 5 bases at V and 6 bases at J, with 14 bases in the middle. The CDR3 runs to 13 residues. Looked up from germline, CDR1 is SGHRS and CDR2 is YFSETQ. This CDR3 reads CASSSGIPSEAFF. CDR3 in DNA: TGCGCCAGCAGTTCAGGGATCCCATCTGAAGCTTTCTTT.

The chain joins TRBV28 to TRBJ1-5; 7 bases map to TRBD1. The CDR3 consists of 15 residues. Germline lookup yields CDR1 MDHEN and CDR2 SYDVKM. V trimming: 6 bases; J trimming: 1 base; junction bases outside the gene matches: 6. In nucleotides, the CDR3 is TGTGCCAGCAGAACGCCGACAGGGAGCAATCAGCCCCAGCATTTT. Translating gives CASRTPTGSNQPQHF.

About this clone: Within the sample, other DNA sequences also encode this same CDR3. The V call is TRBV12-3 or TRBV12-4, the J call TRBJ2-3; D remains ambiguous. The V and J ends lost 5 bases and 1 base respectively, with 4 bases between them. The CDR3 is 12 amino acids. The CDR3 nucleotides read TGTGCCAGCAGTCCCGGCACAGATACGCAGTATTTT. This translates into CASSPGTDTQYF.

V gene TRBV6-6 combines with J gene TRBJ1-6; D may be TRBD1 (5 bases). CDR1 and CDR2 from the germline V gene are MNHNY and SVGAGI (reference sequence). V was cut by 5 bases and J by 3 bases, with 17 bases left in between. This CDR3 comprises 17 residues. DNA of the CDR3: TGTGCCAGCAGTCGATCGGCCGCCGGGGGCTATAATTCACCCCTCCACTTT. As protein: CASSRSAAGGYNSPLHF.

The chain uses TRBV25-1 and TRBJ1-1; D possibly corresponds to TRBD1 (6 bases). V was pared by 2 bases and J by 10 bases, with 20 bases between. The germline CDR1 and CDR2 sequences are MGHDK and SYGVNS. There are 15 residues in the CDR3. CDR3 nucleotides: TGTGCCAGCAGTGAACCTACAGGGACCCCACAAGGAGCTTTCTTT. It codes for CASSEPTGTPQGAFF. The full variable domain, in which reference TRBV25-1 and TRBJ1-1 provide the parts outside the CDR3, is EADIYQTPRYLVIGTGKKITLECSQTMGHDKMYWYQQDPGMELHLIHYSYGVNSTEKGDLSSESTVSRIRTEHFPLTLESARPSHTSQYLCASSEPTGTPQGAFFGQGTRLTVV.

The J gene is TRBJ2-1, the V gene TRBV5-1; D is unclear. Germline values: CDR1 SGHRS, CDR2 YFSETQ. The CDR3 has 11 residues. Trimming removed 1 base at V and 9 bases at J, with 5 bases between. The CDR3 is CASSLSSEQFF. The CDR3 DNA is TGCGCCAGCAGCTTGTCCAGTGAGCAGTTCTTC.

The chain is built from TRBV18 and TRBJ2-3; D not certain. This CDR3 comprises 13 residues. Germline lookup yields CDR1 KGHSH and CDR2 LQKENI. Trimming took 3 bases from V and 4 from J, leaving 8 bases between them. DNA of the CDR3: TGTGCCAGCTCACCGACTGGCTCAGATACGCAGTATTTT. This sequence encodes CASSPTGSDTQYF.

The CDR3, as DNA: TGTGCCAGCAGCTTAGAGGTTAGGGGATACTACACTGAAGCTTTCTTT. Amino acids: CASSLEVRGYYTEAFF. The chain employs TRBV11-2 and TRBJ1-1, with D possibly being TRBD1 (5 bases). The CDR3 sequence is 16 residues long. The germline CDR1 and CDR2 sequences are SGHAT and FQNNGV. Between the trimmed V and J ends, which lost 0 bases and 3 bases, there was a span of 14 bases.

The CDR3 DNA is TGTGCCAGCAGCCCCGACAGGTCCGAAGGCTACACCTTC. Protein product: CASSPDRSEGYTF. The chain uses TRBV7-6 and TRBJ1-2; a possible D gene is TRBD1 (6 bases). V lost 5 bases to trimming and J lost 8 bases, with 15 bases between them. CDR1 is SGHVS, CDR2 FNYEAQ, per germline. The CDR3 covers 13 residues. The entire variable domain, with the rest obtained from reference TRBV7-6 and TRBJ1-2, is as follows: GAGVSQSPRYKVTKRGQDVALRCDPISGHVSLYWYRQALGQGPEFLTYFNYEAQQDKSGLPNDRFSAERPEGSISTLTIQRTEQRDSAMYRCASSPDRSEGYTFGSGTRLTVV.

The chain joins TRBV11-2 to TRBJ2-3; D perhaps matches TRBD2 (6 bases). Trimming cost V 5 bases and J 2 bases, with 20 bases left between them. Germline-derived CDR1 and CDR2 are SGHAT and FQNNGV. The CDR3 is made up of 17 amino acids. The CDR3 protein is CASSRRAFSGSTDTQYF. The CDR3 DNA reads as TGTGCCAGCAGCCGTCGGGCCTTTAGCGGATCCACAGATACGCAGTATTTT.

J is TRBJ1-1 and V is TRBV7-6, with 8 bases lining up with TRBD1. Germline lookup yields CDR1 SGHVS and CDR2 FNYEAQ. The CDR3 contains 16 residues. V lost 1 base, J lost 0 bases, and 4 bases stayed unmatched. Written as DNA, the CDR3 is TGTGCCAGCAGCTTAGTCCACAGGGGGATGAACACTGAAGCTTTCTTT. Protein: CASSLVHRGMNTEAFF.

This CDR3 is CSATTLNIQYF. CDR3 DNA: TGCAGTGCGACGACTCTAAACATTCAGTACTTC. The chain uses TRBV20-1 and TRBJ2-4; no definite D call. The CDR3 spans 11 residues. The germline gives CDR1 DFQATT, CDR2 SNEGSKA (reference sequence). V was cut by 6 bases and J by 6 bases, with 9 bases left in between.

The chain recombines TRBV19 with TRBJ1-1; TRBD1 might be the D (6 bases). Germline V gives CDR1 LNHDA, CDR2 SQIVND (reference sequence). The CDR3 sequence is 12 residues long. Trimming removed 4 bases at V and 6 bases at J, with 9 bases between. The CDR3 reads CASSTGVAEAFF. The CDR3 DNA sequence: TGTGCCAGTAGTACAGGGGTCGCTGAAGCTTTCTTT.

This clone showed up just once. The CDR3 DNA is TGTGCCAGCTCCGAGGGAAATCACGAGCAGTACTTC. It translates to CASSEGNHEQYF. The chain links TRBV18 to TRBJ2-7; TRBD2 might be the D (5 bases). From germline, CDR1 is KGHSH and CDR2 LQKENI. Trimming took 6 bases from V and 5 from J, leaving 11 bases between them. This CDR3 contains 12 residues.

CDR3 DNA: TGCGCCAGCAGCTTGGAGAGCTCCTACAATGAGCAGTTCTTC. Translation gives CASSLESSYNEQFF. The chain joins TRBV5-1 to TRBJ2-1; D is ambiguous. Germline assignment: CDR1 SGHRS and CDR2 YFSETQ. V dropped 0 bases and J dropped 0 bases, with 4 bases sitting between them. The CDR3 spans 14 residues.

The gene calls are TRBV6-2 or TRBV6-3 and TRBJ1-1; D unclear. V was cut by 0 bases and J by 4 bases, with 21 bases left in between. Germline V gives CDR1 MNHEY, CDR2 SVGEGT. The CDR3 has 18 residues. CDR3 coding DNA: TGTGCCAGCAGTTACTCGAAGGGAGCCGGAAGTTTTAGCACTGAAGCTTTCTTT. Its translation is CASSYSKGAGSFSTEAFF.

This clone has just one count. The chain has TRBV5-1 and TRBJ1-3; TRBD1 is a possible D gene (5 bases). From germline, CDR1 is SGHRS and CDR2 YFSETQ. The germline V and J ends were trimmed by 0 bases and 4 bases, with 8 bases remaining between them. The CDR3 is 14 amino acids. In DNA, the CDR3 is TGCGCCAGCAGCTTGGCAGGGTTCGGAAACACCATATATTTT. It codes for CASSLAGFGNTIYF.

The J gene is TRBJ2-1, the V gene TRBV6-5; 10 nucleotides align to TRBD2. In germline, CDR1 is MNHEY, CDR2 SVGAGI. The CDR3 has 15 residues. The V segment lost 6 bases and the J segment 2 bases; nucleotides outside the gene matches: 4. The CDR3 DNA reads TGTGCCAGCAGCGCTACTAGCGGGGCCTACAATGAGCAGTTCTTC. Its protein product is CASSATSGAYNEQFF.